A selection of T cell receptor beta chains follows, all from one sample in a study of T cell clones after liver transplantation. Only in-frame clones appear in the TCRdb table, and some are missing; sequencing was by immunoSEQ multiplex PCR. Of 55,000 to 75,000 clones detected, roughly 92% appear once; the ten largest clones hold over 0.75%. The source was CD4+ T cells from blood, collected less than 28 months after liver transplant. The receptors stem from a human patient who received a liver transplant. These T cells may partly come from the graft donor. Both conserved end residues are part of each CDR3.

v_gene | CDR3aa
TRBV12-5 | CASGSTATNEKLFF
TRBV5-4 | CASSLGWGEQFF
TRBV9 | CASSVAPENTEAFF
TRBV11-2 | CASGPGVYEQYF
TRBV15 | CATSPRQRNQPQHF
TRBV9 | CASSVGVRPQYF
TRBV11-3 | CASSLGWETQYF
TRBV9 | CASSPGTDYGYTF
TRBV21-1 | CARRGSAYGYTF
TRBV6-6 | CASSYRQSSYNSPLHF
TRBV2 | CASSQQGVETEAFF
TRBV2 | CASSSGTGLSKRNNEQFF
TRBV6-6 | CASSYPGQGLYEQYF
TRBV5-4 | CASSGTQGGPYEQYF
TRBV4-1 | CASSQDRVAGGYNEQFF
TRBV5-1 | CASSLAGQGMETQYF
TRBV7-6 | CASSISYNEQFF
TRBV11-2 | CASSLDGLSYEQYF
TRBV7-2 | CASSLGTGTSGILTQYF
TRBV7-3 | CASSLKAGLTDTQYF
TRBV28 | CASTSEGLNTEAFF
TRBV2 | CASSEPWTPRGEQYF
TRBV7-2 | CASSPGPGNRQFF
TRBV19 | CASSIPGNGNTIYF
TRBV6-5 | CASRPPGTTEAFF
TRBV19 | CASSISVGAPGYTF
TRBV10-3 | CAISISGTSYEQYF
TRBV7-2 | CASSSGLADDTDTQYF
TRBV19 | CASSMGRVGDTQYF
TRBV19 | CASRIPGQGNNEQFF
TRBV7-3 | CASSDGLGLGEQFF
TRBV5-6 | CASSQLGSGKVYEQYF
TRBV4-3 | CASSSGGVRAREQFF
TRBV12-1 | CASSSPRLAGEDTQYF
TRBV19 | CASSSYQGLGSGNTIYF
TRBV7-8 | CASSLRDRYNEQFF
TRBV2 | CASRRYGDQPQHF
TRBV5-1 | CASSLQPGPTYEQYF
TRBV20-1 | CSADRENIQYF
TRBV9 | CASSVAVGGELFF
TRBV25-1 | CASSEFPGAGELFF
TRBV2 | CASRGRDTNTGELFF
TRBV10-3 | CAISESRGRERWEQFF
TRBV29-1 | CSAPGQGTDTQYF
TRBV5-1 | CASSLEDPSTDTQYF
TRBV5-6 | CASSLADLSYEPRGELFF
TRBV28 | CASSSLGLTNEKLFF
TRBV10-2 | CASSEGAIRATDTQYF
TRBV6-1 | CASSYRTGTGNTIYF
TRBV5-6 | CASSPFVDRVRGNTEAFF
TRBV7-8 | CASSLRESSYNEQFF
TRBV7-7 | CASSLAGTGVETQYF
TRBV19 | CASRGRQGHSNQPQHF
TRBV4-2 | CASSQDSYLYEQYF
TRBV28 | CASSHSGTGLYEQYF
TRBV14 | CASSLQGWAGELFF
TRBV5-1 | CASSPGDRRAYNEQFF
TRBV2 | CASSDTGQETQYF
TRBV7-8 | CASSLGSLLGGETQYF
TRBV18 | CASSRDFYEQYF